The 23 T cell receptor beta chains below were found in one sample sequenced in a study of T-cell memory formation after mild COVID-19. TCRdb reprocessed the 5' RACE reads with MiXCR, giving one entry per CDR3 protein. The data hold more than 100,000 distinct CDR3 sequences, with approximately 17% observed a single time. The sequenced material came from PBMCs or a T cell subset sorted from them (not recorded which). The receptors here all came from a young man who had mild COVID-19 (a few samples of this study predate the infection). Cell type and time point are not known.

The chain employs TRBV7-9 and TRBJ2-5; TRBD1 or TRBD2 may be the D gene (6 bases each). CDR3 length: 13 amino acids. Trimming removed 5 bases at V and 4 bases at J, with 11 bases between. Germline V lookup: CDR1 SEHNR, CDR2 FQNEAQ (reference sequence). CDR3 sequence reads: CASSPRGPETQYF. CDR3 sequence (DNA): TGTGCCAGCAGCCCTCGGGGGCCAGAGACCCAGTACTTC. The full variable domain, with the rest looked up from reference TRBV7-9 and TRBJ2-5, is DTGVSQNPRHKITKRGQNVTFRCDPISEHNRLYWYRQTLGQGPEFLTYFQNEAQLEKSRLLSDRFSAERPKGSFSTLEIQRTEQGDSAMYLCASSPRGPETQYFGPGTRLLVL.

This clonotype was picked up a small number of times. V gene TRBV20-1 combines with J gene TRBJ1-4; D perhaps matches TRBD1 (5 bases). Germline-derived CDR1 and CDR2 are DFQATT and SNEGSKA (reference sequence). V dropped 6 bases and J dropped 8 bases, with 22 bases sitting between them. The CDR3 extends over 15 amino acids. The CDR3 coding sequence is TGCAGTGCCCCGCTGGGGGGGGGTGCGAGGGAAAAACTGTTTTTT. Translating it yields CSAPLGGGAREKLFF.

In this sample, this clonotype turned up many times. The chain recombines TRBV7-2 with TRBJ2-5; D call uncertain. Trimming stripped 2 bases from V and 2 bases from J, with 6 bases between. This CDR3 spans 13 amino acids. CDR1 and CDR2 from the germline V gene are SGHTA and FQGNSA. CDR3 sequence (DNA): TGTGCCAGCAGCTTAACTCTGCAAGAGACCCAGTACTTC. It is translated as CASSLTLQETQYF. Supplemented by reference TRBV7-2 and TRBJ2-5, the full variable domain reads GAGVSQSPSNKVTEKGKDVELRCDPISGHTALYWYRQSLGQGLEFLIYFQGNSAPDKSGLPSDRFSAERTGGSVSTLTIQRTQQEDSAVYLCASSLTLQETQYFGPGTRLLVL.

This clonotype was seen a handful of times. The CDR3 bases are TGTGCCATCAGTGGACTGGGACAGAACGAGCAGTACGTC. It yields the protein CAISGLGQNEQYV. The rearrangement uses TRBV10-3 and TRBJ2-7; 7 nucleotides agree with TRBD1. Losses at the gene ends were 4 bases for V and 5 bases for J; bases not matched to a gene: 5. Germline CDR1 reads ENHRY; CDR2 reads SYGVKD. This CDR3 is built from 13 residues.

This clonotype was detected only once. This chain links TRBV10-3 with TRBJ1-5, with no clear D. V lost 5 bases and J 6 bases, leaving 11 bases between the germline ends. CDR1 is ENHRY, CDR2 SYGVKD, per germline. CDR3 length: 13 residues. The CDR3 is CAISYPDGQPQHF. CDR3 coding DNA: TGTGCCATCAGTTACCCGGACGGTCAGCCCCAGCATTTT.

This clonotype came up a few times. This chain joins TRBV5-1 and TRBJ1-3; D call uncertain. V dropped 4 bases and J dropped 0 bases, with 8 bases sitting between them. The CDR3 runs to 14 residues. Germline values: CDR1 SGHRS, CDR2 YFSETQ. This chain's CDR3 is CASSEDGSGNTIYF. As DNA, the CDR3 is TGCGCCAGCAGCGAGGACGGCTCTGGAAACACCATATATTTT.

The genes are TRBV5-1 and TRBJ2-7, with 12 bases lining up with TRBD2. The CDR3 covers 16 residues. The germline V gene encodes CDR1 SGHRS and CDR2 YFSETQ. J lost 3 bases, V lost 4 bases, and 8 bases had no gene match. The CDR3 coding sequence is TGCGCCAGCAGCCTTTATCTAGCGGGGGGGCACTACGAGCAGTACTTC. This translates into CASSLYLAGGHYEQYF.

In this sample, this clonotype turned up a few times. The rearrangement uses TRBV5-1 and TRBJ2-2, with a weak D call TRBD1 (5 bases). CDR3 length: 16 residues. The V and J ends lost 2 bases and 3 bases respectively, with 14 bases between them. CDR1 SGHRS and CDR2 YFSETQ come from the germline V gene. The CDR3 coding sequence is TGCGCCAGCAGCTTCACAGGTCCGATGGACACCGGGGAGCTGTTTTTT. As protein: CASSFTGPMDTGELFF.

The V and J genes are TRBV5-1 and TRBJ2-1; D not resolved. CDR3 size: 13 residues. Germline CDR1 and CDR2: SGHRS and YFSETQ. Trimming left V 0 bases short and J 0 bases short, with 1 base between. The CDR3 sequence is CASSLASYNEQFF. The DNA for the CDR3 is TGCGCCAGCAGCTTGGCCTCCTACAATGAGCAGTTCTTC.

The gene calls are TRBV20-1 and TRBJ1-4; D call uncertain. Trimming took 6 bases from V and 2 from J, leaving 10 bases between them. Germline CDR1 reads DFQATT; CDR2 reads SNEGSKA (reference sequence). There are 13 residues in the CDR3. CDR3 DNA: TGCAGTGCCCTGATGGCGACTAATGAAAAACTGTTTTTT. Translated, it gives CSALMATNEKLFF.

V and J are TRBV10-3 and TRBJ1-2, with D uncertain. The CDR3 spans 15 residues. V shed 0 bases and J shed 0 bases, with 8 bases lying between them. Germline lookup yields CDR1 ENHRY and CDR2 SYGVKD. CDR3 in DNA: TGTGCCATCAGTGAGTCGCCTAGTTCTAACTATGGCTACACCTTC. This sequence encodes CAISESPSSNYGYTF.

The chain has TRBV30 and TRBJ1-2, with D uncertain. Germline V gene data show CDR1 as GTSNPN and CDR2 as SVGIG (reference sequence). The CDR3 spans 13 residues. V gave up 1 base and J gave up 6 bases, with 12 bases separating them. The CDR3 spells CAWSEGRGDGYTF. The CDR3 nucleotides are TGTGCCTGGAGTGAGGGCCGTGGAGATGGCTACACCTTC.

This clonotype has more than one count but fewer than ten. This rearrangement joins TRBV12-3 or TRBV12-4 to TRBJ1-2, with D possibly TRBD1 on 5 matching bases. V lost 4 bases to trimming and J lost 3 bases, with 12 bases between them. This CDR3 has 14 residues. CDR3 nucleotide sequence: TGTGCCAGCAGTTGGGTCGGGGGTGACTATGGCTACACCTTC. Its translation: CASSWVGGDYGYTF.

V usage is TRBV4-3 and J usage is TRBJ2-3; D remains ambiguous. Trimming cost V 0 bases and J 2 bases, with 3 bases left between them. CDR3 length: 13 residues. Germline V gives CDR1 LGHNA, CDR2 YSLEER. For the CDR3, the DNA is TGCGCCAGCAGCCAAGACTTCACAGATACGCAGTATTTT. Its translation: CASSQDFTDTQYF.

The sample holds a few counts of this clonotype. V and J are TRBV12-3 or TRBV12-4 and TRBJ1-2; 11 bases line up with TRBD1. Losses at the gene ends were 3 bases for V and 5 bases for J; bases not matched to a gene: 2. The length of the CDR3 is 14 residues. The CDR3 DNA is TGTGCCAGCAGTTTGGACAGGGGGCCTTATGGCTACACCTTC. Translating it yields CASSLDRGPYGYTF.

CDR3 DNA: TGTGCCAGCAGCTTAGACGGGGGAGGAAACATTCAGTACTTC. Its translation is CASSLDGGGNIQYF. The V call is TRBV7-2, the J call TRBJ2-4, with D maybe TRBD2 (6 bases). Germline assignment: CDR1 SGHTA and CDR2 FQGNSA. The CDR3 length is 14 residues. The V end was cut by 1 base, the J end by 6 bases, with 10 bases between.

The rearrangement uses TRBV7-9 and TRBJ1-5, with unresolved D. The germline V gene has CDR1 SEHNR and CDR2 FQNEAQ (reference sequence). The CDR3 totals 14 residues. Trimming stripped 5 bases from V and 1 base from J, with 9 bases between. CDR3 bases: TGTGCCAGCAGCCCTTGGGCGAGCAATCAGCCCCAGCATTTT. As protein: CASSPWASNQPQHF. The full variable domain, in which reference TRBV7-9 and TRBJ1-5 provide the parts outside the CDR3, is DTGVSQNPRHKITKRGQNVTFRCDPISEHNRLYWYRQTLGQGPEFLTYFQNEAQLEKSRLLSDRFSAERPKGSFSTLEIQRTEQGDSAMYLCASSPWASNQPQHFGDGTRLSIL.

This clonotype occurred a few times. J is TRBJ2-5 and V is TRBV5-1; 7 bases map to TRBD2. From germline, CDR1 is SGHRS and CDR2 YFSETQ. The ends lost 5 bases at V and 4 bases at J; junction bases unmatched: 8. CDR3 length equals 14 residues. CDR3 DNA sequence: TGCGCCAGCAGTAACTCGGGGGGAGGAGAGACCCAGTACTTC. Translation: CASSNSGGGETQYF. Variable domain in full (rest from reference TRBV5-1 and TRBJ2-5): KAGVTQTPRYLIKTRGQQVTLSCSPISGHRSVSWYQQTPGQGLQFLFEYFSETQRNKGNFPGRFSGRQFSNSRSEMNVSTLELGDSALYLCASSNSGGGETQYFGPGTRLLVL.

This clonotype is medium-sized by share. The V and J genes are TRBV12-3 or TRBV12-4 and TRBJ1-6; D gene unclear. V lost 5 bases and J lost 11, with 10 bases in between. This CDR3 is built from 12 residues. CDR3 region: CASSNPPAPLHF. DNA for the CDR3: TGTGCCAGCAGTAACCCACCCGCACCCCTCCACTTT.

V and J are TRBV12-3 or TRBV12-4 and TRBJ1-6; TRBD1 might be the D (6 bases). The CDR3 consists of 19 residues. The V gene lost 4 bases and the J gene lost 0 bases, with 19 bases spanning the gap. The CDR3 here is CASSSRGGRTYSYNSPLHF. CDR3 nucleotides: TGTGCCAGCAGTTCCCGCGGGGGCCGAACCTACTCCTATAATTCACCCCTCCACTTT.

This clonotype came up many times. This chain joins TRBV2 and TRBJ2-4; TRBD1 might be the D (7 bases). This CDR3 has 13 amino acids. The V and J ends lost 8 bases and 7 bases respectively, with 15 bases between them. Germline CDR1 reads SNHLY; CDR2 reads FYNNEI. The CDR3 spells CASGLAGGNIQYF. The CDR3 nucleotides are TGTGCCAGCGGGCTGGCAGGGGGGAACATTCAGTACTTC.

This clonotype was seen a few times. The V gene is TRBV6-2 or TRBV6-3, the J gene TRBJ2-5; D unclear. The germline V and J ends were trimmed by 7 bases and 6 bases, with 15 bases remaining between them. CDR3 length equals 13 residues. Germline CDR1 MNHEY, CDR2 SVGEGT. CDR3 sequence reads: CASNLDGWQTQYF. The DNA of the CDR3 is TGTGCCAGCAATCTGGACGGGTGGCAGACCCAGTACTTC.

The rearrangement joins TRBV6-1 to TRBJ2-7; D is unclear. Germline-derived CDR1 and CDR2 are MNHNS and SASEGT. The CDR3 length is 12 residues. CDR3 sequence reads: CTSRGDTYEQYV. The CDR3 DNA sequence: TGTACCAGCAGAGGAGACACCTACGAGCAGTACGTC.